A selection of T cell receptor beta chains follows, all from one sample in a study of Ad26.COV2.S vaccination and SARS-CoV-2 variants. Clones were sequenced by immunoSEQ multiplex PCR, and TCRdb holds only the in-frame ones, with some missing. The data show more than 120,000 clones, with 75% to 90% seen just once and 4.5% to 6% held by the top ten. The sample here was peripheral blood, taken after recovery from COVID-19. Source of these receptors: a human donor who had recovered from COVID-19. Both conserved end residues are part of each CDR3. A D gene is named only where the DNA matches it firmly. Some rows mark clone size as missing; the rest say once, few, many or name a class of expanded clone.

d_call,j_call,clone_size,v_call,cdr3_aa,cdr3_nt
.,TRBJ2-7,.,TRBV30,CAWSVRLYEQYF,TGTGCCTGGAGTGTACGACTCTACGAGCAGTACTTC
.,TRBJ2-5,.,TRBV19,CASSINSGRHQETQYF,TGTGCCAGTAGTATTAACAGCGGACGACACCAAGAGACCCAGTACTTC
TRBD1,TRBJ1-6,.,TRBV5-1,CASSDGTGANSPLHF,TGCGCCAGCAGCGACGGGACAGGGGCCAATTCACCCCTCCACTTT
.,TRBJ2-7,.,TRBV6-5,CASAGPTYEQYF,TGTGCCAGCGCGGGGCCGACGTACGAGCAGTACTTC
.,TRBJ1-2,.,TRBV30,CAWRRVYGYTF,TGTGCCTGGAGACGGGTCTATGGCTACACCTTC
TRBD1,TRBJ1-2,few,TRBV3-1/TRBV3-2,CASSQGNRGQNGYTF,TGTGCCAGCAGCCAAGGAAACAGGGGGCAAAATGGCTACACCTTC
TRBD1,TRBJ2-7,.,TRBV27,CASSLQTGVLYEQYF,TGTGCCAGCAGTTTGCAGACAGGGGTGCTCTACGAGCAGTACTTC
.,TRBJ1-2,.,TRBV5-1,CASRALPGGAEGYTF,TGCGCCAGCCGAGCCCTCCCGGGGGGCGCTGAAGGCTACACCTTC
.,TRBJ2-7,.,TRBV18,CASSPPGQSYEQYF,TGTGCCAGCTCACCGCCGGGACAATCCTACGAGCAGTACTTC
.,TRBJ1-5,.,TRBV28,CASSQLDRQNQPQHF,TGTGCCAGCAGCCAACTGGACAGACAAAATCAGCCCCAGCATTTT
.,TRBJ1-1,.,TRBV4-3,CASSPYQGTEAFF,TGCGCCAGCAGCCCCTACCAGGGGACTGAAGCTTTCTTT
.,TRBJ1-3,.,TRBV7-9,CASSYGNSGNTIYF,TGTGCCAGCAGCTACGGGAACTCTGGAAACACCATATATTTT
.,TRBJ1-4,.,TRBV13,CASTRGGENEKLFF,TGTGCCAGCACCCGGGGAGGGGAGAATGAAAAACTGTTTTTT
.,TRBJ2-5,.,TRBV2,CASSEKLRYQETQYF,TGTGCCAGCAGTGAAAAACTCAGGTATCAAGAGACCCAGTACTTC
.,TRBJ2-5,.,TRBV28,CASSSSREETQYF,TGTGCCAGCAGTTCCTCCAGGGAGGAGACCCAGTACTTC
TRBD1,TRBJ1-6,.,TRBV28,CASRGGQGGDSPLHF,TGTGCCAGCAGGGGTGGACAGGGGGGTGATTCACCCCTCCACTTT
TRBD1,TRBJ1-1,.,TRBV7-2,CASSSRTGGSTEAFF,TGTGCCAGCAGCTCAAGGACAGGGGGGAGCACTGAAGCTTTCTTT
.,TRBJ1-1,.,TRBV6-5,CASRQEKDTEAFF,TGTGCCAGCCGACAGGAGAAGGACACTGAAGCTTTCTTT
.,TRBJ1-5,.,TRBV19,CASSIIAGAAQPQHF,TGTGCCAGTAGTATAATTGCGGGGGCAGCTCAGCCCCAGCATTTT
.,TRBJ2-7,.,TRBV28,CASSRTGGRNIYEQYF,TGTGCCAGCAGTCGGACGGGGGGCCGTAACATCTACGAGCAGTACTTC
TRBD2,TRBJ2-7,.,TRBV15,CATSIGLAASYEQYF,TGTGCCACCAGCATAGGACTAGCGGCCTCCTACGAGCAGTACTTC
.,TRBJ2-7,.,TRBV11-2,CASSLDQSARSPTSRHF,TGTGCCAGCAGCTTAGATCAGTCAGCCCGTTCTCCTACGAGCAGGCATTTC
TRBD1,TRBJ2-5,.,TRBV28,CASSRQGPETQYF,TGTGCCAGCAGTCGACAGGGGCCAGAGACCCAGTACTTC
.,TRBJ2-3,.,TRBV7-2,CASSPGLLTDTQYF,TGTGCCAGCAGTCCGGGACTTCTCACAGATACGCAGTATTTT
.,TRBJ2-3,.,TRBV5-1,CASSTGTTTDTQYF,TGCGCCAGCAGCACGGGGACAACTACAGATACGCAGTATTTT
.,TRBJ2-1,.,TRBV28,CASSLDGSGFKFF,TGTGCCAGCAGTTTGGATGGGTCGGGGTTTAAGTTCTTC
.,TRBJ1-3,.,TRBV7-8,CASSREAPSSGNTIYF,TGTGCCAGCAGCCGAGAGGCCCCCAGCTCTGGAAACACCATATATTTT
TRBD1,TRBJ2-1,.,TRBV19,CASSILPDRDEQFF,TGTGCCAGTAGTATTCTTCCGGACAGGGATGAGCAGTTCTTC
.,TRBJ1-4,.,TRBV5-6,CASSGERGTNEKLFF,TGTGCCAGCAGCGGGGAACGGGGAACTAATGAAAAACTGTTTTTT
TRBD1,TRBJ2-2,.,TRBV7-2,CASSSRRDSNTGELFF,TGTGCCAGCAGCTCTAGACGGGACAGCAACACCGGGGAGCTGTTTTTT
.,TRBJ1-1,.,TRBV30,CAWSRMMNTEAFF,TGTGCCTGGTCCAGGATGATGAACACTGAAGCTTTCTTT
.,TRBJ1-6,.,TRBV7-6,CASSLRQGRESPLHF,TGTGCCAGCAGCTTACGGCAGGGAAGGGAATCACCCCTCCACTTT
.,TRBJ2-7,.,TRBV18,CASSQQSYEQYF,TGTGCCAGCTCGCAGCAGAGTTACGAGCAGTACTTC
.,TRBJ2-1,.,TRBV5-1,CASSLTSGAGEQFF,TGCGCCAGCAGCCTCACGTCAGGGGCCGGTGAGCAGTTCTTC
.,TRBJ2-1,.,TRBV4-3,CASSRGFTVGNEQFF,TGCGCCAGCAGCCGAGGCTTCACAGTGGGCAATGAGCAGTTCTTC
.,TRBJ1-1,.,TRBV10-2,CASSEFGQTEAFF,TGCGCCAGCAGTGAGTTCGGGCAGACTGAAGCTTTCTTT
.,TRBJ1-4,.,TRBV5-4,CASSSAPGVANEKLFF,TGTGCCAGCAGCTCCGCCCCCGGGGTAGCTAATGAAAAACTGTTTTTT
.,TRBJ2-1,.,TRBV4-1,CASSQVLNEQFF,TGCGCCAGCAGCCAAGTTCTAAATGAGCAGTTCTTC
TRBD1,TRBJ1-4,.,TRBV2,CASLPGQVLNEKLFF,TGTGCCAGCCTTCCGGGACAGGTTTTGAATGAAAAACTGTTTTTT
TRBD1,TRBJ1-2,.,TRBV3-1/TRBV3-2,CASSLARGQGAYGYTF,TGTGCCAGCAGCCTCGCCCGTGGGCAGGGGGCATATGGCTACACCTTC
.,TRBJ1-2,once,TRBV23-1,CASSHASRVSGGTGYTF,TGCGCCAGCAGTCATGCCTCCAGGGTCTCTGGCGGTACGGGCTACACCTTC
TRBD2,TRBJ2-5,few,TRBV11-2,CASSLAKWRGGQTQYF,TGTGCCAGCAGCTTGGCCAAGTGGCGGGGGGGCCAGACCCAGTACTTC
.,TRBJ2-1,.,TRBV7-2,CASSLGVLNNEQFF,TGTGCCAGCAGCTTAGGGGTACTCAACAATGAGCAGTTCTTC
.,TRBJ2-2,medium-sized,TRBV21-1,CASTPDRAWELFF,TGTGCCAGCACCCCGGACAGGGCTTGGGAGCTGTTTTTT